This TCR beta chain was captured by sequencing in a study of T cell responses to AZD1222 COVID-19 vaccine. Broader study findings: Donors skewed white British and female; clonal diversity was possibly underestimated. Spike-specific TCR breadth and depth rose after two AZD1222 doses.

CDR1 is ENHRY and CDR2 is SYGVKD in the germline V gene. The trim removed 7 bases at V and 4 bases at J, leaving 8 bases unmatched. The CDR3 consists of 15 residues. This clone has only one observation. Its antigen is as yet unknown. Profiling relied on immunoSEQ multiplex PCR, and the TCRdb table lists in-frame clones only, not all of them. Here the sample spans some 150,000 clones, approximately 90% being singletons. This TCR was sampled from an adult in good health. The specimen was peripheral blood, collected on day 0 of AZD1222 vaccination. The chain links TRBV10-3 to TRBJ2-5; 11 nucleotides align to TRBD1. DNA of the CDR3: TGTGCCATCAACTCCGGGACAGGGGGGGCAGAGACCCAGTACTTC. Residues: CAINSGTGGAETQYF.